This is a list of T cell receptor beta chains from one sample in a study of blood T cell repertoires in COVID-19. Assay used: immunoSEQ multiplex PCR; TCRdb lists only in-frame clones, some missing. The table has about 250,000 clones, around 82% seen once; the top ten hold approximately 6%. Input material: peripheral blood. The receptor set was obtained from a man aged 80 or over with acute or convalescent COVID-19. CDR3s include the opening cysteine and the closing phenylalanine or tryptophan. A D gene is named only where the DNA matches it firmly.

d_gene: NA
j_gene: TRBJ2-2
v_gene: TRBV18
CDR3aa: CASSPRAAGELFF
CDR3nt: TGTGCCAGCTCCCCTCGAGCTGCCGGGGAGCTGTTTTTT

d_gene: TRBD2
j_gene: TRBJ2-3
v_gene: TRBV5-1
CDR3aa: CASSLVGLAGRSTDTQYF
CDR3nt: TGCGCCAGCAGCTTGGTTGGACTAGCGGGACGCAGCACAGATACGCAGTATTTT

d_gene: NA
j_gene: TRBJ2-7
v_gene: TRBV21-1
CDR3aa: CASSEDRDRYILYEQYF
CDR3nt: TGTGCCAGCAGCGAAGACCGGGACAGATATATCCTTTACGAGCAGTACTTC

d_gene: TRBD1
j_gene: TRBJ2-3
v_gene: TRBV5-1
CDR3aa: CASSLPPGQGITDTQYF
CDR3nt: TGCGCCAGCAGCTTGCCACCGGGACAGGGTATTACAGATACGCAGTATTTT

d_gene: TRBD1
j_gene: TRBJ2-5
v_gene: TRBV27
CDR3aa: CASSVRDRGWETQYF
CDR3nt: TGTGCCAGCAGCGTCCGGGACAGGGGTTGGGAGACCCAGTACTTC

d_gene: NA
j_gene: TRBJ2-2
v_gene: TRBV25-1
CDR3aa: CASSEVVGHKNTGELFF
CDR3nt: TGTGCCAGCAGTGAAGTCGTGGGACATAAGAACACCGGGGAGCTGTTTTTT

d_gene: TRBD2
j_gene: TRBJ2-3
v_gene: TRBV7-2
CDR3aa: CASSHTLGTGGDTQYF
CDR3nt: TGTGCCAGCAGCCACACCCTAGGGACCGGGGGGGATACGCAGTATTTT

d_gene: TRBD1
j_gene: TRBJ1-5
v_gene: TRBV7-6
CDR3aa: CASSPGQGGQPQHF
CDR3nt: TGTGCCAGCAGCCCTGGACAGGGGGGTCAGCCCCAGCATTTT

d_gene: NA
j_gene: TRBJ2-2
v_gene: TRBV27
CDR3aa: CASSWLADTGELFF
CDR3nt: TGTGCCAGCAGTTGGTTAGCGGACACCGGGGAGCTGTTTTTT

d_gene: NA
j_gene: TRBJ1-6
v_gene: TRBV7-6
CDR3aa: CASSPQGTPSYSPLHF
CDR3nt: TGTGCCAGCAGCCCCCAGGGAACACCTTCATATTCACCCCTCCACTTT

d_gene: NA
j_gene: TRBJ2-6
v_gene: TRBV29-1
CDR3aa: CSVETTSGPGANVLTF
CDR3nt: TGCAGCGTTGAGACCACATCAGGGCCTGGGGCCAACGTCCTGACTTTC

d_gene: TRBD1
j_gene: TRBJ2-5
v_gene: TRBV7-9
CDR3aa: CASSHRDRPMTQYF
CDR3nt: TGTGCCAGCAGCCACCGGGACAGGCCAATGACCCAGTACTTC

d_gene: TRBD2
j_gene: TRBJ2-5
v_gene: TRBV19
CDR3aa: CASSTLGTRGHETQYF
CDR3nt: TGTGCCAGTAGTACCCTCGGGACTAGAGGCCACGAGACCCAGTACTTC

d_gene: TRBD2
j_gene: TRBJ2-7
v_gene: TRBV27
CDR3aa: CASSRISAGTTYEQYF
CDR3nt: TGTGCCAGCAGTAGAATTTCCGCCGGGACTACGTACGAGCAGTACTTC

d_gene: TRBD2
j_gene: TRBJ2-3
v_gene: TRBV4-2
CDR3aa: CASSQGGGSGARDTQYF
CDR3nt: TGTGCCAGCAGCCAAGGGGGAGGTAGCGGGGCGAGAGATACGCAGTATTTT